Listed here are 17 T cell receptor beta chains from one sample, sequenced in a study of tumor-infiltrating lymphocytes in primary liver carcinoma. The authors made TCR beta cDNA from roughly 480 ng total RNA with a constant-region primer. Sequencing libraries for TCR beta derived from three nested multiplex PCR rounds that used slightly modified ARM-PCR. It was with TRBV1-TRBV30 forward primers and a C-beta reverse primer that the first two PCR rounds were run, at roughly 11 cycles each. TCRdb reanalysed the multiplex PCR reads using MiXCR and keeps one entry per CDR3 protein. The table includes approximately 190,000 distinct CDR3 sequences, around four fifths detected once. Unsorted bulk tissue (roughly 17-32 mg) underwent RNA and DNA co-extraction. Sequences were obtained from tumor tissue from primary liver carcinoma. All receptors come from a middle-aged man with primary liver carcinoma and hepatitis B virus infection.

This chain uses TRBV21-1 with TRBJ2-7; TRBD1, the D gene given by the table, was not confirmed from the DNA. TRBV21-1 is annotated as a pseudogene. CDR3 length: 15 amino acids. The CDR3 loop reads CASAPRDREPYEQYF. Here the CDR3 DNA reads TGTGCCAGCGCTCCTAGGGACAGAGAGCCGTACGAGCAGTACTTC.

The rearrangement joins TRBV6-2 or TRBV6-3 to TRBJ2-1; 8 bases fit TRBD1. V was pared by 9 bases and J by 3 bases, with 10 bases of the junction left unmatched. In germline, CDR1 is MNHEY, CDR2 SVGEGT. This CDR3 comprises 15 residues. The CDR3, as DNA: TGTGCCAGTAGCTTATTCGACAGGGGCTACAATGAGCAGTTCTTC. Its translation is CASSLFDRGYNEQFF.

A word on this clonotype: At one end, the junction sequence differs from germline, possibly due to a read error. The chain links TRBV5-4 to TRBJ2-6, with TRBD1 matching 11 bases. Germline CDR1 SGHNT, CDR2 YYREEE (reference sequence). The CDR3 spans 17 residues. CDR3 loop: CASSQGQGASGANILTF. The DNA of the CDR3 is TGTGCCAGCAGTCAAGGACAGGGGGCCTCTGGGGCCAACATCCTGACTTTC.

Concerning this clonotype itself: The junction differs from germline at one of its ends, possibly a read error. The chain carries TRBV12-3 or TRBV12-4 and TRBJ2-5; D remains unclear. The CDR3 is made up of 13 amino acids. The CDR3 reads CASSLIVGESQYF. CDR3 coding DNA: TGTGCCAGCAGTTTAATAGTTGGAGAGTCCCAGTACTTC.

This clonotype was recorded only once. Being one base from a much bigger clone, this may be a read error. This chain links TRBV5-1 with TRBJ2-3, with D possibly TRBD2 on 5 matching bases. This CDR3 contains 16 residues. The germline V gene has CDR1 SGHRS and CDR2 YFSETQ. The CDR3 DNA reads as TGCACCAGCAGCTCCGAGGGCAGATCTAGCACAGATACGCAGTATTTT. Protein: CTSSSEGRSSTDTQYF.

This rearrangement joins TRBV6-2 or TRBV6-3 to TRBJ2-1; 10 bases line up with TRBD2. The V gene's germline CDR1 is MNHEY and CDR2 SVGEGT. V was pared by 6 bases and J by 8 bases, with 13 bases of the junction left unmatched. CDR3 length: 16 amino acids. Here the CDR3 reads CASRSRISGRTYEQFF. The CDR3, as DNA: TGTGCCAGCAGATCCAGGATTAGCGGGAGGACCTATGAGCAGTTCTTC.

In the case of this clonotype: Germline and junction disagree at one end, which may indicate a read error. V is TRBV6-5 and J is TRBJ2-1; TRBD1 might be the D (5 bases). Per germline, CDR1 MNHEY and CDR2 SVGAGI. The CDR3 runs 16 residues. The CDR3 here is CASTYSWNRSYNEQFF. The CDR3 bases are TGTGCCAGCACTTACTCCTGGAACAGGTCATACAATGAGCAGTTCTTC.

The chain recombines TRBV20-1 with TRBJ1-5, with a tentative D call TRBD1 (5 bases). The CDR3 totals 16 residues. Trimming removed 5 bases from V and 8 bases from J, with 25 bases in between. Germline values: CDR1 DFQATT, CDR2 SNEGSKA (reference sequence). The CDR3: CSAYFQGSGGEEPQHF. CDR3 nucleotides: TGCAGTGCTTATTTTCAGGGTTCCGGGGGGGAGGAGCCCCAGCATTTT.

The rearrangement links TRBV6-5 to TRBJ2-1; D unclear. The germline gives CDR1 MNHEY, CDR2 SVGAGI. The ends were cut back, 6 bases at V and 8 bases at J, with 23 bases in the middle. There are 16 residues in the CDR3. CDR3 DNA sequence: TGTGCCAGCAGATCACGGGCCCCCGTGGGGTACTATGAGCAGTTCTTC. Translating gives CASRSRAPVGYYEQFF.

The V gene is TRBV11-1, the J gene TRBJ2-7; the D gene is possibly TRBD2 (6 bases). The CDR3 loop spans 15 amino acids. Germline assignment: CDR1 SGHAT and CDR2 FQDESV (reference sequence). Trimming took 4 bases from V and 7 from J, leaving 20 bases between them. As DNA, the CDR3 is TGTGCCAGCAGCTCAACGGGTTCGGGAGAATATGAGCAGTACTTC. Protein product: CASSSTGSGEYEQYF.

The chain links TRBV7-2 to TRBJ1-1, with 7 bases aligning to TRBD1. CDR1 is SGHTA and CDR2 is FQGNSA in the germline V gene. The length of the CDR3 is 16 residues. After removal of 4 bases from V and 1 base from J, the junction contained 9 bases not matched to a gene. The CDR3 sequence: CTSSSRGGAGNTEAFF. In DNA form, the CDR3 reads TGTACCAGCAGCTCCAGGGGGGGGGCAGGGAACACTGAAGCTTTCTTT.

The chain has TRBV5-4 and TRBJ2-1; TRBD2 aligns across 7 bases. There are 15 residues in the CDR3. Germline-derived CDR1 and CDR2 are SGHNT and YYREEE (reference sequence). V trimming: 0 bases; J trimming: 8 bases; junction bases outside the gene matches: 8. CDR3 protein: CASSLAWTSNDEQFF. The CDR3 region has the DNA TGTGCCAGCAGCTTGGCCTGGACTAGTAATGATGAGCAGTTCTTC.

Concerning this clonotype itself: At one end, the junction sequence differs from germline, possibly due to a read error. V usage is TRBV7-2 and J usage is TRBJ2-1, with D tentatively TRBD1 or TRBD2 (6 bases each). The CDR3 sequence is 15 residues long. Germline CDR1 is SGHTA and CDR2 is FQGNSA. This CDR3 is CASIEGGWRYNKQFF. CDR3 DNA sequence: TGTGCCAGCATCGAGGGGGGCTGGAGGTACAATAAGCAGTTCTTC.

As concerns this clonotype: Given a much more abundant clone one base away, this may be a read error. The V call is TRBV5-1, the J call TRBJ2-7, with D perhaps TRBD1 or TRBD2 (6 bases each). Germline values: CDR1 SGHRS, CDR2 YFSETQ. This CDR3 is built from 15 residues. CDR3 protein: CTSSLVPGANYEQYF. The CDR3, as DNA: TGCACCAGCAGCTTGGTTCCGGGGGCGAACTACGAGCAGTACTTC.

This clonotype appeared many times. The rearrangement links TRBV6-5 to TRBJ2-6; possibly TRBD1 for D (5 bases). Germline assignment: CDR1 MNHEY and CDR2 SVGAGI. This CDR3 spans 15 amino acids. Deletions cut 2 bases from V and 2 bases from J, with 7 bases between. The CDR3 sequence: CASSYVGAGANVLTF. The CDR3 bases are TGTGCCAGCAGTTACGTAGGGGCTGGGGCCAACGTCCTGACTTTC.

V usage is TRBV10-3 and J usage is TRBJ2-5, with D unresolved. CDR1 ENHRY and CDR2 SYGVKD come from the germline V gene. Between the trimmed V and J ends, which lost 5 bases and 10 bases, there was a span of 17 bases. There are 13 residues in the CDR3. CDR3 residues: CAISNRGRVIQYF. CDR3 sequence (DNA): TGTGCCATCAGTAACCGAGGACGAGTGATCCAGTACTTC.

Concerning this clonotype: One end of the junction varies from germline; a read error may be responsible. Here the CDR3 DNA reads TGTGCCAGCAGTGATGGCTGGGCCAGGGAGCCGTTTTTT. Translated: CASSDGWAREPFF. This chain uses TRBV6-1 with TRBJ2-2; D could derive from TRBD1 or TRBD2 (5 bases each). Germline assignment: CDR1 MNHNS and CDR2 SASEGT. CDR3 size: 13 residues.